This TCR beta chain was documented in a study of PD-L1 blockade in urothelial cancer. Study background: Patients with male sex and bladder-origin urothelial cancer accounted for about 85% of the roughly 30 enrolled.

As concerns this clone: What it recognizes is unknown.

The table came from immunoSEQ multiplex PCR; TCRdb's copy has only in-frame clones and leaves some out. This table has about 100,000 clones, about 90% appearing once. V lost 4 bases to trimming and J lost 10 bases; unmatched junction nucleotides: 15. The CDR3 consists of 16 residues. The germline CDR1 and CDR2 sequences are SGHRS and YFSETQ. General study results and limits: For durable-benefit patients, tumor-associated blood clones expanded more at 3 weeks.

The material sequenced was PBMCs, taken around atezolizumab (anti-PD-L1) treatment. The chain employs TRBV5-1 and TRBJ1-1; 11 nucleotides agree with TRBD1. The sequence derives from a woman older than 75 with urothelial cancer. This CDR3 reads CASSPTGTGGTGVAFF. The CDR3 bases are TGCGCCAGCAGCCCGACGGGGACAGGGGGTACGGGGGTAGCTTTCTTT.